The clone carrying this T cell receptor beta chain was detected many times. Its antigen is still unknown. This sample was taken from a study of response to subunit inactivated influenza vaccine. Notes on the study in general: New T cells are recruited in small numbers by each seasonal influenza vaccination, according to the authors' suggestion.

MiXCR, applied by TCRdb to the RT-PCR reads, yields one record per CDR3 protein. This sample has approximately 200,000 distinct CDR3 sequences, with approximately 15% found just once. The TCR comes from a man aged 45-65 years who received an inactivated influenza vaccine. The source was CD8+ T cells sorted from PBMCs, collected around 5 days after vaccination.

The CDR3 DNA reads TGTGCCAGCAGCTTGCCGCTCACAGGGAACACTGAAGCTTTCTTT. This translates into CASSLPLTGNTEAFF. The chain combines TRBV7-6 with TRBJ1-1, with D possibly matching TRBD1 (5 bases). The germline gives CDR1 SGHVS, CDR2 FNYEAQ. V was pared by 3 bases and J by 1 base, with 12 bases between. The CDR3 is made up of 15 amino acids.